This T cell receptor (beta chain) was retrieved from a study of identical twins. Study conclusions and caveats: The more abundant beta clonotypes in cord blood had fewer insertions, and memory repertoires did not show this.

There are a few counts of this clonotype. What it recognizes is unknown. The CDR3 is 16 amino acids. Between the trimmed V and J ends, which lost 5 bases and 1 base, there was a span of 20 bases. Germline CDR1 and CDR2: SQVTM and ANQGSEA. TCRdb processed the 5' RACE reads anew with MiXCR; each CDR3 protein has one entry. Among approximately 700,000 distinct CDR3 sequences listed, about 18% were seen once. This sample was also put to use in a study of T cells expressing NK-cell markers. That work adds: Sequencing covered eight donors, seven HCMV-seropositive and one seronegative. Sorting of alpha-beta TCR T cells alone was achieved in several experiments with an anti-gamma-delta TCR antibody.

The clonotype comes from a woman younger than 35 in good health. Sequenced input: PBMCs. This chain connects TRBV29-1 to TRBJ2-5, with a tentative D call TRBD2 (6 bases). CDR3 bases: TGCAGCGTTCTTACCTGGGACTCAAGGGCCCAAGAGACCCAGTACTTC. It specifies CSVLTWDSRAQETQYF.